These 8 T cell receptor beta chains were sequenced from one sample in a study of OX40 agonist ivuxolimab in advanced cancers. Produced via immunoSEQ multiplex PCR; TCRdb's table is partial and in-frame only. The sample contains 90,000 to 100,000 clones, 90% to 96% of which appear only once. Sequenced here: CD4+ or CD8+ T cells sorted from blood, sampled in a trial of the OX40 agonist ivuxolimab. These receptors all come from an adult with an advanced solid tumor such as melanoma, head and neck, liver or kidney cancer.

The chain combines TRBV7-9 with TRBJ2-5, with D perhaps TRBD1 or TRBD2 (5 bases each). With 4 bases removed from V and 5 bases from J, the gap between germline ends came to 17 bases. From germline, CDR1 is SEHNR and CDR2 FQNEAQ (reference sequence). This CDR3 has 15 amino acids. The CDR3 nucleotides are TGTGCCAGCAGCTCCCACGAGGGGTTGAAGGAGACCCAGTACTTC. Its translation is CASSSHEGLKETQYF. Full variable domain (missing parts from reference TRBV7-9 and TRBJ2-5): DTGVSQNPRHKITKRGQNVTFRCDPISEHNRLYWYRQTLGQGPEFLTYFQNEAQLEKSRLLSDRFSAERPKGSFSTLEIQRTEQGDSAMYLCASSSHEGLKETQYFGPGTRLLVL.

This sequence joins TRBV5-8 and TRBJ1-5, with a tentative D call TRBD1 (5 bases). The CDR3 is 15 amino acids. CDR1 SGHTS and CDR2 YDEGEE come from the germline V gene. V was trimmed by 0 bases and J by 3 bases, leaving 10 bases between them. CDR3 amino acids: CASSLDWGDNQPQHF. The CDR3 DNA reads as TGTGCCAGCAGCTTGGATTGGGGGGACAATCAGCCCCAGCATTTT.

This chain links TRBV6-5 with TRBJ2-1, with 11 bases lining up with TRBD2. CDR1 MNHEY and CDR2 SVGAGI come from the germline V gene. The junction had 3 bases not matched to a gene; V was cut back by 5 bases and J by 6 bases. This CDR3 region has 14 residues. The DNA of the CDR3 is TGTGCCAGCAGTATAGGGACTAGCGGCAATGAGCAGTTCTTC. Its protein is CASSIGTSGNEQFF.

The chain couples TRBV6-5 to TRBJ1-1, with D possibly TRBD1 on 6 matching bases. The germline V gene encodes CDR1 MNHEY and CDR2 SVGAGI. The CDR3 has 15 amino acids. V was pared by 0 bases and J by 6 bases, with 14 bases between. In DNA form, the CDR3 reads TGTGCCAGCAGTTACTCGGCAGGGGCCCTCTCTGAAGCTTTCTTT. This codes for CASSYSAGALSEAFF.

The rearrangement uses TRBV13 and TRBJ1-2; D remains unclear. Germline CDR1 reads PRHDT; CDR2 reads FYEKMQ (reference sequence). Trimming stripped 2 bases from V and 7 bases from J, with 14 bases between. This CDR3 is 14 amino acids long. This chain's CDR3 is CASSLRPAQSGYTF. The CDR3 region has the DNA TGTGCCAGCAGCTTACGGCCCGCCCAAAGTGGCTACACCTTC.

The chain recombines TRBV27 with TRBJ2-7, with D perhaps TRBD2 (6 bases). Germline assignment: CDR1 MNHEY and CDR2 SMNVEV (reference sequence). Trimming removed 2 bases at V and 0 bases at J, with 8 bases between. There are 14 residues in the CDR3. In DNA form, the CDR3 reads TGTGCCAGCAGTTTAGGGGGGAGCTCCTACGAGCAGTACTTC. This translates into CASSLGGSSYEQYF.

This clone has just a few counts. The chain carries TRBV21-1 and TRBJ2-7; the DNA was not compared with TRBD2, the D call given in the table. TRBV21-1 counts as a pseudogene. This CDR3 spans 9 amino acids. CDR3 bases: TGTGCCAGCCCGTTCGAGCAGTACTTC. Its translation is CASPFEQYF.

Here the CDR3 reads CASSLGGGGSLNIQYF. In DNA, the CDR3 is TGTGCCAGCAGTCTAGGAGGAGGTGGTAGTTTAAACATTCAGTACTTC. The chain has TRBV7-8 and TRBJ2-4, with TRBD2 as a possible D gene (5 bases). V shed 6 bases and J shed 6 bases, with 21 bases lying between them. The CDR3 spans 16 residues. In germline, CDR1 is SGHVS, CDR2 FQNEAQ.